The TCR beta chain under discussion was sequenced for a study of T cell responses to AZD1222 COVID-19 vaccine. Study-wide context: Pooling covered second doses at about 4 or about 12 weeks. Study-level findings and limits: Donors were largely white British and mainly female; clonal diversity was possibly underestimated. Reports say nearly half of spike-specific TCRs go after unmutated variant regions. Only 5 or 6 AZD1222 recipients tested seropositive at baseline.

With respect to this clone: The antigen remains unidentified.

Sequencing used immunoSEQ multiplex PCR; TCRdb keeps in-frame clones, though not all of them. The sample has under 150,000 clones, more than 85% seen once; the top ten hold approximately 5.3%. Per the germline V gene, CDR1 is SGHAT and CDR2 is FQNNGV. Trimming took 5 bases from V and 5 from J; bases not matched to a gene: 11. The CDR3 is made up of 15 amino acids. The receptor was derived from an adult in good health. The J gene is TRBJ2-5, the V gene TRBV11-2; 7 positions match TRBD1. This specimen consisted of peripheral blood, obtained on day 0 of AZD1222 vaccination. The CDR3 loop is CASSVGQYLQETQYF. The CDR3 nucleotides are TGTGCCAGCAGCGTGGGACAGTACCTCCAGGAGACCCAGTACTTC.